This T cell receptor beta chain was sequenced in a study of T cells in Graves' hyperthyroidism and ophthalmopathy. There were TCR beta CDR3 regions amplified from RNA transcripts. TCR CDR3 underwent first-round RT-PCR with the HTBI primer set. TCRdb used MiXCR to reprocess the multiplex PCR reads, holding one entry per CDR3 protein. The table includes 350,000 or so distinct CDR3 sequences, roughly a sixth detected once. With a duration under 2 months, the hyperthyroidism was newly diagnosed in patients aged 18 to 65. CDR1 and CDR2 (germline): MGHRA, YSYEKL. The CDR3 is 16 amino acids. Deletions cut 4 bases from V and 5 bases from J, with 18 bases between.

This TCR was sampled from a woman aged 30 to 39 with Graves' hyperthyroidism that later progressed to Graves' ophthalmopathy. Sequencing was performed on blood. This sequence joins TRBV4-1 and TRBJ1-5; D unclear. CDR3 region: CASSLSRETGDQPQHF. The CDR3 DNA reads as TGCGCCAGCAGCCTGTCGCGGGAGACCGGGGATCAGCCCCAGCATTTT.